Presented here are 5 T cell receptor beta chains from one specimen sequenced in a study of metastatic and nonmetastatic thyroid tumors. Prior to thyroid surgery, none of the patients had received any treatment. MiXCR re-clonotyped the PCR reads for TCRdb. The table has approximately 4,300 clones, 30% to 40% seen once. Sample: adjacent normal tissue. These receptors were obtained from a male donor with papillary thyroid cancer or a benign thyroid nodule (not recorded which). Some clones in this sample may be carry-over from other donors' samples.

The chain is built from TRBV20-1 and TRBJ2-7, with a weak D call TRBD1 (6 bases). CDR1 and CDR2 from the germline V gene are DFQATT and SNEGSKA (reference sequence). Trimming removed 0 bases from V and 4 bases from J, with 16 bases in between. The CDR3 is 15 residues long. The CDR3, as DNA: TGCAGTGCTAGAGAGGCCACAGGGAGTAGGTACGAGCAGTACTTC. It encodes CSAREATGSRYEQYF.

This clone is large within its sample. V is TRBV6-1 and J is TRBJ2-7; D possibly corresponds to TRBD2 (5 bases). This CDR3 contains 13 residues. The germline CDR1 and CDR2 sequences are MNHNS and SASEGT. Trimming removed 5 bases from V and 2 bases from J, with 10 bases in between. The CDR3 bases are TGTGCCAGCAGTTTTCCGGGGACCTACGAGCAGTACTTC. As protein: CASSFPGTYEQYF.

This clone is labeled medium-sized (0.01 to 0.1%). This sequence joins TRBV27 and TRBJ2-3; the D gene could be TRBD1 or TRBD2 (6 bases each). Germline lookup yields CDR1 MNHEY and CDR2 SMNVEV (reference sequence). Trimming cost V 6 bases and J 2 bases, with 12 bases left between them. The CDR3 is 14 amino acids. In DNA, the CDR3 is TGTGCCAGCAGCAGGAGGGGGATCACAGATACGCAGTATTTT. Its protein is CASSRRGITDTQYF.

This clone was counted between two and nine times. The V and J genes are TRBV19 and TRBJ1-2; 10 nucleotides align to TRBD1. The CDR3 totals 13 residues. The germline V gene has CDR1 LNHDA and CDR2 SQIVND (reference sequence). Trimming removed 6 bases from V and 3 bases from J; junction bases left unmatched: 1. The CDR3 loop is CASSGQGDYGYTF. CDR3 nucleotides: TGTGCCAGTAGCGGACAGGGGGACTATGGCTACACCTTC.

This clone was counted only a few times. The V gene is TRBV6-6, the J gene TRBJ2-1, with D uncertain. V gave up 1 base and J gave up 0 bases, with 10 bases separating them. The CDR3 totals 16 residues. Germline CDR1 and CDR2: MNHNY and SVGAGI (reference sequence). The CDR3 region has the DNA TGTGCCAGCAGTTACTTCTCAGAGGTCTCCTACAATGAGCAGTTCTTC. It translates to CASSYFSEVSYNEQFF.